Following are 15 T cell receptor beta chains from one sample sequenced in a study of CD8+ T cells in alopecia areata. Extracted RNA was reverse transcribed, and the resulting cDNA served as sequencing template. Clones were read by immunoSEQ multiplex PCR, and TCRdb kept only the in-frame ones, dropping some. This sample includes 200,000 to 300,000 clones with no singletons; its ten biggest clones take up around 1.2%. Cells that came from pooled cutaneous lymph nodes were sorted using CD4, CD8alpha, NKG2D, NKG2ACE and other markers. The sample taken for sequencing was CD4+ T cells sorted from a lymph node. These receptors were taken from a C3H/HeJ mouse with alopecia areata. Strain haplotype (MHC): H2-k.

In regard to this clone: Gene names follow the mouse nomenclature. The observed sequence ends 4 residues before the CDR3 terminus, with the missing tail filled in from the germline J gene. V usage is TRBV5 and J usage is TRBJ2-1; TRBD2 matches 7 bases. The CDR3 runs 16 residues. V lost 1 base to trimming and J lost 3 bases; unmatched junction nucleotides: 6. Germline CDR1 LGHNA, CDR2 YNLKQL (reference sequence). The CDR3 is CASSQVRGGVYAEQFF. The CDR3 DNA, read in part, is TGTGCCAGCAGCCAAGTACGGGGGGGGGTCTATGCT.

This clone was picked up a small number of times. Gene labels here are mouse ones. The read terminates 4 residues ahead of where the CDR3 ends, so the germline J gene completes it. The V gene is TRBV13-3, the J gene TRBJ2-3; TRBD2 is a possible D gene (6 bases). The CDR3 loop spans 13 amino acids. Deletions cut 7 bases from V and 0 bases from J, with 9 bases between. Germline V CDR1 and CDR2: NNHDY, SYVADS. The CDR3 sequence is CASAGTSAETLYF. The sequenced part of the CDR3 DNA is TGTGCCAGCGCCGGGACTAGTGCAGAA.

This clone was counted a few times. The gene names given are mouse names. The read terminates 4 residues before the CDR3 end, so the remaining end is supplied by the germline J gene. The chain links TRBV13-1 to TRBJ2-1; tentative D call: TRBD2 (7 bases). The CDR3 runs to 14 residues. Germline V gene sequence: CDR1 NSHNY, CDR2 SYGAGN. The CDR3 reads CASSDRLGGAEQFF. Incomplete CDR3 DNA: TGTGCCAGCAGTGATCGATTGGGGGGCGCT.

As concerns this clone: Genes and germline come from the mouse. Incomplete CDR3 DNA: TGTGCCTGGAGTCTGCCAGGGAGGGGCACA. Translating gives CAWSLPGRGT. The entire CDR3 reads CAWSLPGRGTEVFF. J is TRBJ1-1 and V is TRBV31; D is possibly TRBD1 (5 bases). The read is 4 residues too short to cover the CDR3 end, so that end is filled in from the germline J gene. CDR1 GKSSPN and CDR2 SITVG come from the germline V gene. The CDR3 runs to 14 residues. Between the trimmed V and J ends, which lost 0 bases and 4 bases, there was a span of 12 bases.

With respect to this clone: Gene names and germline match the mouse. Partial CDR3 DNA: TGTGCCAGCAGTAGTAGGGGGCACTCCTAT. Protein product: CASSSRGHSY. The complete CDR3 reads CASSSRGHSYEQYF. The chain employs TRBV19 and TRBJ2-7; perhaps TRBD1 as D (7 bases). The read finishes 4 residues shy of the CDR3 end, and the germline J gene is used to complete it. V was pared by 3 bases and J by 0 bases, with 10 bases between. Germline V lookup: CDR1 FNHDT, CDR2 SITEND (reference sequence). The CDR3 runs 14 residues.

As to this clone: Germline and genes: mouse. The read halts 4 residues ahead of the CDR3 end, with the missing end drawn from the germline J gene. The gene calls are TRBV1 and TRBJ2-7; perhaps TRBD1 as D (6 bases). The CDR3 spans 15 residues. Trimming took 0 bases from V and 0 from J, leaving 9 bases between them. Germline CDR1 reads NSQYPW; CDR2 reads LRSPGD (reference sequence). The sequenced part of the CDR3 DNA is TGCACCTGCAGTGCAGATCGGGACATCTCCTAT. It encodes CTCSADRDISY. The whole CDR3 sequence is CTCSADRDISYEQYF.

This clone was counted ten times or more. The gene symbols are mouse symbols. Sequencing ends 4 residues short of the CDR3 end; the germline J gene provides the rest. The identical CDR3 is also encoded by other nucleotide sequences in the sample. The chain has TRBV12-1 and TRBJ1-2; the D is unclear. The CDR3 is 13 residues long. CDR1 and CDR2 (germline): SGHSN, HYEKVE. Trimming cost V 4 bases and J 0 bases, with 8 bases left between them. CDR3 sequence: CASSQTTNSDYTF. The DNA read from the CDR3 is TGTGCCAGCTCCCAAACAACAAACTCC.

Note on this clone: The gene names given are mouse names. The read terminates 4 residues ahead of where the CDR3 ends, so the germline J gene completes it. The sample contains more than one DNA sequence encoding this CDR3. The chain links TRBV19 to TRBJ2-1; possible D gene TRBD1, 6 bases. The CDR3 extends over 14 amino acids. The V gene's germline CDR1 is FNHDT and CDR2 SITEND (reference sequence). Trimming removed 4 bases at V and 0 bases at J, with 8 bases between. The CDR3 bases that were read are TGTGCCAGCAGTCCGACAGGTAACTATGCT. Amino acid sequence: CASSPTGNYA. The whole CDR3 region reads CASSPTGNYAEQFF. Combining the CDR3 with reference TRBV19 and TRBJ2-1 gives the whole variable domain GGIITQTPKFLIGQEGQKLTLKCQQNFNHDTMYWYRQDSGKGLRLIYYSITENDLQKGDLSEGYDASREKKSSFSLTVTSAQKNEMAVFLCASSPTGNYAEQFFGPGTRLTVL.

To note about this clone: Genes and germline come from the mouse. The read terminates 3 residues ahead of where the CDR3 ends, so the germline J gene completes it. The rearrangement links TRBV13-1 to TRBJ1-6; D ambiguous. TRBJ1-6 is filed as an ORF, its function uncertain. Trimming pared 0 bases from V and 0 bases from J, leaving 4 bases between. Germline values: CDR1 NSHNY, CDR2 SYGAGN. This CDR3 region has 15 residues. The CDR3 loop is CASSDAYSYNSPLYF. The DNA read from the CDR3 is TGTGCCAGCAGTGATGCCTATTCCTATAATTCGCCC.

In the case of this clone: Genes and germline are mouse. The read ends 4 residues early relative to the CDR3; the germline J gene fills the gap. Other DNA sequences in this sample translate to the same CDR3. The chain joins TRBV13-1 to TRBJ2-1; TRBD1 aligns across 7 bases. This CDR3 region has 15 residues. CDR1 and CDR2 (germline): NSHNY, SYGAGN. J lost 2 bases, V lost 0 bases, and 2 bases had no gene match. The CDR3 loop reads CASSDAGTDYAEQFF. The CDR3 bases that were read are TGTGCCAGCAGTGATGCTGGGACAGACTATGCT.

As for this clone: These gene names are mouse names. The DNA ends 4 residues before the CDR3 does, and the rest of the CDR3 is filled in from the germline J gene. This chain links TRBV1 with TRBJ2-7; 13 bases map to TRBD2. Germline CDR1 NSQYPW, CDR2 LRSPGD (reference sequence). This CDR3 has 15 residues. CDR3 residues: CTCSAHGTGGDEQYF. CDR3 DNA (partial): TGCACCTGCAGTGCACACGGGACTGGGGGGGAT.

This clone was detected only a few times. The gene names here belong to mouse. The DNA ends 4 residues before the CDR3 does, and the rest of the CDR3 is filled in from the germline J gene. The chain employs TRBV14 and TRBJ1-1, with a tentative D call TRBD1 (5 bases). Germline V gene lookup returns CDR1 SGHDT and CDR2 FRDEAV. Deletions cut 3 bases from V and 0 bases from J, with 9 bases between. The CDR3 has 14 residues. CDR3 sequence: CASSSRAANTEVFF. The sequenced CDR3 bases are TGTGCCAGCAGTTCCAGGGCGGCAAACACA.

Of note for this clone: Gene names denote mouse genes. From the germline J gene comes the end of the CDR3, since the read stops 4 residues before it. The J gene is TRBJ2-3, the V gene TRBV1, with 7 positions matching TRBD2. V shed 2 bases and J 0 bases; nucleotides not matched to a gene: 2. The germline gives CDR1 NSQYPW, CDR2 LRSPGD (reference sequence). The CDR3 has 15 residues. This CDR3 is CTCSAPWGSAETLYF. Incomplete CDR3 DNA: TGCACCTGCAGTGCACCCTGGGGGAGTGCAGAA.

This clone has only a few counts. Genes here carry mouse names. The CDR3 is CAWSLQGGQYAEQFF. Partial CDR3 DNA: TGTGCCTGGAGTCTGCAAGGGGGCCAGTATGCT. This chain connects TRBV31 to TRBJ2-1, with TRBD1 as a possible D gene (7 bases). The CDR3 end is not reached by the read, which stops 4 residues before it; the germline J gene fills it in. V lost 0 bases and J 4 bases, leaving 13 bases between the germline ends. Germline lookup yields CDR1 GKSSPN and CDR2 SITVG. This CDR3 is 15 amino acids long.

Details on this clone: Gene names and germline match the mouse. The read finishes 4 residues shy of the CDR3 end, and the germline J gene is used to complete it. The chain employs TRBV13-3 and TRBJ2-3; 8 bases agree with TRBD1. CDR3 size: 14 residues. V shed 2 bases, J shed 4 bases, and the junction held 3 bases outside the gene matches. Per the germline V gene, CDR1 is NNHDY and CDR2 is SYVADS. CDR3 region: CASSDTGGSETLYF. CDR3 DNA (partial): TGTGCCAGCAGTGACACAGGGGGTTCAGAA.